The 30 T cell receptor beta chains below were found in one sample sequenced in a study of blood T cells in healthy people across ages. A J-beta primer mix and a sample-barcoded 5' primer were used in a second PCR of about 7 to 12 cycles. TCRdb reprocessed the 5' RACE reads with MiXCR, giving one entry per CDR3 protein. The sample holds 850,000 to 1,300,000 distinct CDR3 sequences, under 45% seen once. The sequencing sample was made of blood. These receptors were obtained from an older woman in good health.

The chain combines TRBV7-9 with TRBJ2-1; D uncertain. V was pared by 5 bases and J by 7 bases, with 15 bases between. Germline-derived CDR1 and CDR2 are SEHNR and FQNEAQ (reference sequence). There are 14 residues in the CDR3. CDR3 residues: CASSLRTVTNEQFF. The CDR3, as DNA: TGTGCCAGCAGCCTCAGGACCGTAACGAATGAGCAGTTCTTC.

The rearrangement uses TRBV7-9 and TRBJ2-1; D call uncertain. Germline V gives CDR1 SEHNR, CDR2 FQNEAQ (reference sequence). V was shortened by 1 base and J by 4 bases, with 8 bases between the two germline ends. There are 14 residues in the CDR3. CDR3 DNA: TGTGCCAGCAGCTTAGGTCAGATATACAATGAGCAGTTCTTC. It is translated as CASSLGQIYNEQFF.

V usage is TRBV29-1 and J usage is TRBJ2-7, with D possibly being TRBD1 (5 bases). This CDR3 has 12 amino acids. Germline assignment: CDR1 SQVTM and CDR2 ANQGSEA. V lost 4 bases to trimming and J lost 2 bases, with 9 bases between them. The CDR3 DNA reads as TGCAGCGTTGTCCTAGGGGCCTACGAGCAGTACTTC. It codes for CSVVLGAYEQYF.

The chain carries TRBV25-1 and TRBJ1-2, with no clear D. V lost 4 bases, J lost 3 bases, and 9 bases lay in between. This CDR3 region has 13 residues. CDR1 is MGHDK, CDR2 SYGVNS, per germline. CDR3 region: CASSVYGDYGYTF. The CDR3, as DNA: TGTGCCAGCAGTGTATACGGAGACTATGGCTACACCTTC.

The chain combines TRBV11-2 with TRBJ2-4; D is possibly TRBD1 or TRBD2 (7 bases each). Germline V CDR1 and CDR2: SGHAT, FQNNGV. The CDR3 totals 18 residues. V lost 0 bases and J lost 0, with 15 bases in between. CDR3 nucleotide sequence: TGTGCCAGCAGCTTAGACGCAGGGGGGGCTAGAGCCAAAAACATTCAGTACTTC. Its translation is CASSLDAGGARAKNIQYF.

This clonotype was seen a few times. The V gene is TRBV29-1, the J gene TRBJ2-1; D perhaps matches TRBD2 (5 bases). Germline V lookup: CDR1 SQVTM, CDR2 ANQGSEA. The CDR3 contains 12 residues. V shed 5 bases and J shed 9 bases, with 14 bases lying between them. The CDR3 nucleotides are TGCAGCGTTCTTACCTCCGGGGTTGAGCAGTTCTTC. Protein product: CSVLTSGVEQFF.

The J gene is TRBJ2-2, the V gene TRBV15; no definite D call. V was trimmed by 8 bases and J by 0 bases, leaving 13 bases between them. Germline CDR1 is LNHNV and CDR2 is YYDKDF (reference sequence). The CDR3 runs 15 residues. Here the CDR3 DNA reads TGTGCCACCCACTCGGGCGAGCCGAACACCGGGGAGCTGTTTTTT. Its protein product is CATHSGEPNTGELFF.

This clonotype occurred many times. The chain recombines TRBV11-2 with TRBJ2-5, with TRBD2 identical over 12 bases. In germline, CDR1 is SGHAT, CDR2 FQNNGV. Trimming cost V 4 bases and J 1 base; bases outside gene matches: 4. The CDR3 length is 16 residues. Written as DNA, the CDR3 is TGTGCCAGCAGCTCGGGACTAGCGGGTGGCCAAGAGACCCAGTACTTC. Protein product: CASSSGLAGGQETQYF.

The genes are TRBV12-5 and TRBJ2-7; no definite D call. The CDR3 totals 15 residues. The germline CDR1 and CDR2 sequences are LGHNT and FRNRAP. Deletions cut 5 bases from V and 0 bases from J, with 14 bases between. The CDR3 sequence: CASGPTSGFSYEQYF. The CDR3 DNA is TGTGCTAGTGGTCCCACCTCGGGTTTCTCCTACGAGCAGTACTTC.

This rearrangement joins TRBV6-1 to TRBJ2-1, with D maybe TRBD1 (6 bases). This CDR3 has 14 amino acids. Germline V gives CDR1 MNHNS, CDR2 SASEGT. V was trimmed by 5 bases and J by 8 bases, leaving 16 bases between them. CDR3 nucleotides: TGTGCCAGCAGTCTTTACAGGGCTTCCGATGAGCAGTTCTTC. It codes for CASSLYRASDEQFF.

In its sample, this clonotype was seen a few times. The chain links TRBV29-1 to TRBJ1-1; D ambiguous. The CDR3 spans 11 residues. V dropped 4 bases and J dropped 5 bases, with 8 bases sitting between them. Germline assignment: CDR1 SQVTM and CDR2 ANQGSEA. CDR3 sequence (DNA): TGCAGCGTTGTAAGGGAGACTGAAGCTTTCTTT. This codes for CSVVRETEAFF. The full variable domain, rest sourced from reference TRBV29-1 and TRBJ1-1, is SAVISQKPSRDICQRGTSLTIQCQVDSQVTMMFWYRQQPGQSLTLIATANQGSEATYESGFVIDKFPISRPNLTFSTLTVSNMSPEDSSIYLCSVVRETEAFFGQGTRLTVV.

CDR3 amino acids: CATSDSDRPSTDTQYF. In DNA form, the CDR3 reads TGTGCCACCAGTGATTCGGACAGGCCCAGCACAGATACGCAGTATTTT. The V call is TRBV24-1, the J call TRBJ2-3, with 7 bases lining up with TRBD1. Germline lookup yields CDR1 KGHDR and CDR2 SFDVKD. Losses at the gene ends were 2 bases for V and 0 bases for J; bases not matched to a gene: 4. This CDR3 comprises 16 residues.

This clonotype was detected a few times. The chain couples TRBV20-1 to TRBJ2-1; D remains unclear. The CDR3 spans 14 residues. Germline lookup yields CDR1 DFQATT and CDR2 SNEGSKA (reference sequence). With 2 bases removed from V and 3 bases from J, the gap between germline ends came to 11 bases. The chain's CDR3 is CSARRDTVYNEQFF. CDR3 nucleotides: TGCAGTGCTAGACGTGACACAGTCTACAATGAGCAGTTCTTC.

This chain connects TRBV5-6 to TRBJ2-5; the D gene is possibly TRBD2 (6 bases). Per germline, CDR1 SGHDT and CDR2 YYEEEE. V lost 4 bases and J lost 5, with 18 bases in between. The CDR3 has 15 residues. The chain's CDR3 is CASSRPGLIRETQYF. The CDR3 coding sequence is TGTGCCAGCAGCCGCCCGGGACTCATCCGGGAGACCCAGTACTTC.

In its sample, this clonotype was seen a few times. The J gene is TRBJ2-4, the V gene TRBV20-1, with D possibly being TRBD2 (6 bases). The CDR3 runs to 15 residues. The V end lost 0 bases, the J end lost 3 bases, and 12 bases lay between the germline ends. CDR1 is DFQATT, CDR2 SNEGSKA, per germline (reference sequence). The CDR3 loop is CSARDRGGVKNIQYF. The CDR3 bases are TGCAGTGCTAGAGATCGGGGCGGGGTCAAAAACATTCAGTACTTC.

This clonotype was seen a few times. The CDR3 nucleotides are TGCAGTGCTAGAGATGAGGCGGCTAGGTCTTTTAGCACAGATACGCAGTATTTT. Translation gives CSARDEAARSFSTDTQYF. V and J are TRBV20-1 and TRBJ2-3; D call uncertain. The ends were cut back, 0 bases at V and 0 bases at J, with 19 bases in the middle. The germline CDR1 and CDR2 sequences are DFQATT and SNEGSKA (reference sequence). This CDR3 is built from 18 residues.

This clonotype came up a few times. The chain couples TRBV9 to TRBJ2-5, with 7 bases matching TRBD2. Germline V CDR1 and CDR2: SGDLS, YYNGEE. The CDR3 length is 15 residues. V was pared by 3 bases and J by 5 bases, with 10 bases of the junction left unmatched. The CDR3 sequence is CASSAGMRETETQYF. The CDR3 nucleotides are TGTGCCAGCAGCGCCGGGATGCGGGAGACGGAGACCCAGTACTTC. The whole variable domain, remainder taken from reference TRBV9 and TRBJ2-5, is DSGVTQTPKHLITATGQRVTLRCSPRSGDLSVYWYQQSLDQGLQFLIQYYNGEERAKGNILERFSAQQFPDLHSELNLSSLELGDSALYFCASSAGMRETETQYFGPGTRLLVL.

This clonotype was detected many times. V gene TRBV27 combines with J gene TRBJ2-3; the D gene is possibly TRBD2 (6 bases). Germline V gene data show CDR1 as MNHEY and CDR2 as SMNVEV (reference sequence). Deletions cut 6 bases from V and 3 bases from J, with 7 bases between. CDR3 length equals 12 residues. The CDR3, as DNA: TGTGCCAGCAGCGGGAGTACAGATACGCAGTATTTT. It translates to CASSGSTDTQYF.

The chain links TRBV14 to TRBJ2-3; 7 bases are a match to TRBD2. Germline V lookup: CDR1 SGHDN, CDR2 FVKESK. This CDR3 spans 14 amino acids. Trimming took 4 bases from V and 3 from J; bases not matched to a gene: 4. The CDR3 DNA sequence: TGTGCCAGCAGCCGTCTAGCGGAAACAGATACGCAGTATTTT. This codes for CASSRLAETDTQYF. The variable domain in full, with the rest retrieved from reference TRBV14 and TRBJ2-3, is EAGVTQFPSHSVIEKGQTVTLRCDPISGHDNLYWYRRVMGKEIKFLLHFVKESKQDESGMPNNRFLAERTGGTYSTLKVQPAELEDSGVYFCASSRLAETDTQYFGPGTRLTVL.

This chain joins TRBV28 and TRBJ1-1, with unresolved D. CDR3 length: 15 residues. V lost 4 bases and J 3 bases, leaving 15 bases between the germline ends. Germline lookup yields CDR1 MDHEN and CDR2 SYDVKM. CDR3 in amino acids: CASSSPGFGDTEAFF. The CDR3 coding sequence is TGTGCCAGCAGTTCCCCGGGATTCGGGGACACTGAAGCTTTCTTT.

The V gene is TRBV19, the J gene TRBJ1-1, with D tentatively TRBD1 (6 bases). The CDR3 is made up of 16 amino acids. Germline-derived CDR1 and CDR2 are LNHDA and SQIVND (reference sequence). Trimming cost V 1 base and J 1 base, with 13 bases left between them. CDR3 nucleotides: TGTGCCAGTAGTATAGTAAGGGGGTCACCGAACACTGAAGCTTTCTTT. It yields the protein CASSIVRGSPNTEAFF.

The chain uses TRBV2 and TRBJ2-1; D gene uncertain. The CDR3 has 12 amino acids. In germline, CDR1 is SNHLY, CDR2 FYNNEI. V was trimmed by 5 bases and J by 5 bases, leaving 7 bases between them. The CDR3 nucleotides are TGTGCCAGCAGTTTCAACCACAATGAGCAGTTCTTC. This gives the protein CASSFNHNEQFF.

The rearrangement uses TRBV6-5 and TRBJ2-2, with a possible D match to TRBD2 (6 bases). V was trimmed by 3 bases and J by 0 bases, leaving 17 bases between them. The CDR3 covers 18 residues. Germline V lookup: CDR1 MNHEY, CDR2 SVGAGI. CDR3 bases: TGTGCCAGCAGTTATAATGGGGAGCGGGTGACGAACACCGGGGAGCTGTTTTTT. It is translated as CASSYNGERVTNTGELFF.

This chain links TRBV7-2 with TRBJ1-5; D is unclear. CDR3 length: 14 amino acids. Trimming cost V 3 bases and J 5 bases, with 11 bases left between them. Looked up from germline, CDR1 is SGHTA and CDR2 is FQGNSA. For the CDR3, the DNA is TGTGCCAGCAGCTTTAAGGTCGGATATCAGCCCCAGCATTTT. This gives the protein CASSFKVGYQPQHF. Full variable domain (missing parts from reference TRBV7-2 and TRBJ1-5): GAGVSQSPSNKVTEKGKDVELRCDPISGHTALYWYRQSLGQGLEFLIYFQGNSAPDKSGLPSDRFSAERTGGSVSTLTIQRTQQEDSAVYLCASSFKVGYQPQHFGDGTRLSIL.

This clonotype has only a few counts. This chain joins TRBV6-5 and TRBJ2-2, with D uncertain. Trimming took off 0 bases at V and 0 bases at J, with 8 bases between the two ends. The germline CDR1 and CDR2 sequences are MNHEY and SVGAGI. This CDR3 is built from 16 residues. The CDR3 region has the DNA TGTGCCAGCAGTTACTCGATGGGGACGAACACCGGGGAGCTGTTTTTT. Its translation is CASSYSMGTNTGELFF.

About this clonotype itself: Its ends do not fully match the called genes, so a read error is possible. V gene TRBV10-2 combines with J gene TRBJ2-4, with 12 positions matching TRBD1. From germline, CDR1 is WSHSY and CDR2 SAAADI. CDR3 length equals 19 residues. The CDR3 DNA sequence: TGCGCCGGCAGAGGGACAGGGGGCGTTGGTGCCCTAGCCAAAAACATTCAGTACTTC. The encoded protein is CAGRGTGGVGALAKNIQYF.

The genes are TRBV28 and TRBJ1-2; 8 positions match TRBD1. The CDR3 extends over 14 amino acids. V shed 7 bases and J 3 bases; nucleotides not matched to a gene: 7. Germline V gives CDR1 MDHEN, CDR2 SYDVKM. The CDR3 loop reads CASTMTGEYYGYTF. The DNA for the CDR3 is TGTGCCAGCACGATGACAGGGGAATACTATGGCTACACCTTC.

This chain connects TRBV20-1 to TRBJ2-1; 7 positions match TRBD2. This CDR3 is built from 14 residues. V lost 5 bases and J lost 8; bases outside the gene matches: 12. Germline CDR1 DFQATT, CDR2 SNEGSKA (reference sequence). The CDR3 DNA reads TGCAGTGCTTCCGGGGTAACGGGGGGAGATGAGCAGTTCTTC. Its translation is CSASGVTGGDEQFF.

This chain uses TRBV19 with TRBJ2-1, with TRBD1 as a possible D gene (7 bases). V gave up 6 bases and J gave up 0 bases, with 12 bases separating them. Germline V lookup: CDR1 LNHDA, CDR2 SQIVND (reference sequence). This CDR3 spans 15 amino acids. The CDR3 here is CASRRDRSSYNEQFF. The CDR3 DNA sequence: TGTGCCAGTAGGCGGGACAGAAGCTCCTACAATGAGCAGTTCTTC.

The chain employs TRBV20-1 and TRBJ2-1, with D possibly being TRBD1 (5 bases). The CDR3 spans 13 residues. Trimming stripped 8 bases from V and 8 bases from J, with 19 bases between. Per the germline V gene, CDR1 is DFQATT and CDR2 is SNEGSKA (reference sequence). This CDR3 is CSSGVGWGDEQFF. The CDR3 DNA follows: TGCAGTTCTGGGGTCGGCTGGGGCGATGAGCAGTTCTTC.